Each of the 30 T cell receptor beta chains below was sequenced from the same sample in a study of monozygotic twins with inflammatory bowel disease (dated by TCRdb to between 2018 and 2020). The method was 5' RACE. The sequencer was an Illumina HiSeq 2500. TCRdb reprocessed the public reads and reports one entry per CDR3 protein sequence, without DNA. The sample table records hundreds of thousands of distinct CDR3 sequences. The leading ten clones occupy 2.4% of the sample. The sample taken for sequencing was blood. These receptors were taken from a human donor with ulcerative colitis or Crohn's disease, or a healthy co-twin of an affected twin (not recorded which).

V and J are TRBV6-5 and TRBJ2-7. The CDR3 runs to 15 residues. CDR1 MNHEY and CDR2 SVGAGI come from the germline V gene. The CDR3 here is CASSYSGSISYEQYF.

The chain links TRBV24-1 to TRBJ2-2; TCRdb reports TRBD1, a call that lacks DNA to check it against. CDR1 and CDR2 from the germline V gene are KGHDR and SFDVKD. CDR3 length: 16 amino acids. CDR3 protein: CATRWFSPRNTGELFF.

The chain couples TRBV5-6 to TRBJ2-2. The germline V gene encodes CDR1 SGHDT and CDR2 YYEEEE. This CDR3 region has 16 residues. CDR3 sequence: CASSPWSAIRTGELFF.

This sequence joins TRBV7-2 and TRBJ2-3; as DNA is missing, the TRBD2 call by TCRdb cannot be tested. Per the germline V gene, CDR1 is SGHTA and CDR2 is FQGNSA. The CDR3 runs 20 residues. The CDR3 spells CASSRYPSLGTSGRTDTQYF.

The CDR3 loop is CASSLLGQGSYNEQFF. The chain uses TRBV5-1 and TRBJ2-1; TCRdb's D gene call, TRBD1, goes unchecked for lack of DNA. The germline gives CDR1 SGHRS, CDR2 YFSETQ. This CDR3 has 16 residues.

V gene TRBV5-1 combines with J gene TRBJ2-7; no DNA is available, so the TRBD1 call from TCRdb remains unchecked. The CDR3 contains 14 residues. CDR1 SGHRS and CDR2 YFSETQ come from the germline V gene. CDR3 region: CASSPGQGGYEQYF.

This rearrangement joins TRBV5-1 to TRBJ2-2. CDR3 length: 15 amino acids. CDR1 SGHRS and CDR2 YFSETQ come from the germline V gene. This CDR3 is CASSYFGTNTGELFF.

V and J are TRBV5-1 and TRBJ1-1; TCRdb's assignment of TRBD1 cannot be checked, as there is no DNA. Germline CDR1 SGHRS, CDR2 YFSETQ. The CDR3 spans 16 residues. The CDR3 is CASSQTGTGANTEAFF.

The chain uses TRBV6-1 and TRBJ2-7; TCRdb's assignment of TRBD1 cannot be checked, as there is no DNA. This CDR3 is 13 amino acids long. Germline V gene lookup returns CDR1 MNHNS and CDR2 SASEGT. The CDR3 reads CASSPGPFYEQYF.

CDR3: CASSPPIAAASGYTF. This chain links TRBV18 with TRBJ1-2. The CDR3 consists of 15 residues. In germline, CDR1 is KGHSH, CDR2 LQKENI.

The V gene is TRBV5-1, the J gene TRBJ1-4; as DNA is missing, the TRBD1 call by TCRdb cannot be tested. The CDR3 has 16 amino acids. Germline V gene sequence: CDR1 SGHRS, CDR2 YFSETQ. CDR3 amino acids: CASSGTGGPGNEKLFF. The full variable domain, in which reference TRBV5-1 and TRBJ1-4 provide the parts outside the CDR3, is KAGVTQTPRYLIKTRGQQVTLSCSPISGHRSVSWYQQTPGQGLQFLFEYFSETQRNKGNFPGRFSGRQFSNSRSEMNVSTLELGDSALYLCASSGTGGPGNEKLFFGSGTQLSVL.

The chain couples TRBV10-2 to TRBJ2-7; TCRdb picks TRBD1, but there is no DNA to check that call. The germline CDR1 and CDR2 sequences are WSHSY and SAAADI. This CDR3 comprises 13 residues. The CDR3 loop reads CATSTLPSYEQYF.

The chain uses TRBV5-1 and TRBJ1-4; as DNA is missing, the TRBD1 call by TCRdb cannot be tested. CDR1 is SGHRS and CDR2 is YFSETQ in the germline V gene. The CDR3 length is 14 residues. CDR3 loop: CASSLGPGVEKLFF.

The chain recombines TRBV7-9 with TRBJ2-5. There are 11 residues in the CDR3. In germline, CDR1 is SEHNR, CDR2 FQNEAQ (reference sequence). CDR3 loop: CASTNQETQYF.

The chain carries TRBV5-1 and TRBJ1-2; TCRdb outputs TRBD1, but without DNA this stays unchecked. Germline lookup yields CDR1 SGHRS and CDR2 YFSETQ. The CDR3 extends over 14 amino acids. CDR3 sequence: CASSSGQANYGYTF.

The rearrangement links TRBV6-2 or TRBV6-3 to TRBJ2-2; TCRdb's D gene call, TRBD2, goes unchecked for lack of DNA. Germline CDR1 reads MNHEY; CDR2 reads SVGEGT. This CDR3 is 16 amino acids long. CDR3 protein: CASSSGQTAGTGELFF.

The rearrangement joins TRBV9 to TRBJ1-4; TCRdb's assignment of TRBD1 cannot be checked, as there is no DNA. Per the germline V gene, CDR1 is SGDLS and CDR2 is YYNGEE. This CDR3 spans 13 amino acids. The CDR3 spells CASSPSPREKLFF.

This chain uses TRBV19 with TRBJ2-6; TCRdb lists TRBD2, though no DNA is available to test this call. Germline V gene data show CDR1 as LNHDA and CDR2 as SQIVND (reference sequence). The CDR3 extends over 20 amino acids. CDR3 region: CASSIGVLRAPYSGANVLTF.

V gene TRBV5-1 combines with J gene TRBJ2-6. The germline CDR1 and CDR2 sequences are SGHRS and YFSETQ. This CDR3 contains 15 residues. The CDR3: CASSQGSTGANVLTF.

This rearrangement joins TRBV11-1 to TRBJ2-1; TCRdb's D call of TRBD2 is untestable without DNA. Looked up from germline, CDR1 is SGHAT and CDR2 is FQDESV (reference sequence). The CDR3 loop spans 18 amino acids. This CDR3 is CASSPRRGTSGGDNEQFF.

Here the CDR3 reads CASSPRRQGVSF. The chain joins TRBV7-9 to TRBJ1-2; TCRdb lists TRBD1, though no DNA is available to test this call. The CDR3 loop spans 12 amino acids. Germline CDR1 SEHNR, CDR2 FQNEAQ (reference sequence).

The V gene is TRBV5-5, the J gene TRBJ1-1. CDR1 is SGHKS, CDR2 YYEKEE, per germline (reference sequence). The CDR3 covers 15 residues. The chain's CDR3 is CASSLIGAGNTEAFF.

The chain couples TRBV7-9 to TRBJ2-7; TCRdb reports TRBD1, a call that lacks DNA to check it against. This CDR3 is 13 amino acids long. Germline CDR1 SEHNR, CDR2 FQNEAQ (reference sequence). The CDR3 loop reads CASSTWDTNEQYF.

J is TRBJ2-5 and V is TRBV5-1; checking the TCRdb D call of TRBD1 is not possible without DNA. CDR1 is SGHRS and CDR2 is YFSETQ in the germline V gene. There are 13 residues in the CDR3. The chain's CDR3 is CASSYTGQETQYF. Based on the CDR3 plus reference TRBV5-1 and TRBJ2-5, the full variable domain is KAGVTQTPRYLIKTRGQQVTLSCSPISGHRSVSWYQQTPGQGLQFLFEYFSETQRNKGNFPGRFSGRQFSNSRSEMNVSTLELGDSALYLCASSYTGQETQYFGPGTRLLVL.

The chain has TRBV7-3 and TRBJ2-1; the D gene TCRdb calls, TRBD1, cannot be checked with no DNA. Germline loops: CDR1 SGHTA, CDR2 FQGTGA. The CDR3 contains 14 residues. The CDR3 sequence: CASSLTGTYNEQFF.

The CDR3 sequence: CASAWTSGIGEQFF. The chain employs TRBV19 and TRBJ2-1; TCRdb outputs TRBD2, but without DNA this stays unchecked. Germline CDR1 reads LNHDA; CDR2 reads SQIVND (reference sequence). The CDR3 loop spans 14 amino acids.

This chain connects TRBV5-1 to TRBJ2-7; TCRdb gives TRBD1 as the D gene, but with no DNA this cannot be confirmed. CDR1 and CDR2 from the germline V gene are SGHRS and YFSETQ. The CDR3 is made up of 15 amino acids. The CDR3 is CASSLEQDLTYEQYF. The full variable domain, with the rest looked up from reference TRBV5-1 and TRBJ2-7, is KAGVTQTPRYLIKTRGQQVTLSCSPISGHRSVSWYQQTPGQGLQFLFEYFSETQRNKGNFPGRFSGRQFSNSRSEMNVSTLELGDSALYLCASSLEQDLTYEQYFGPGTRLTVT.

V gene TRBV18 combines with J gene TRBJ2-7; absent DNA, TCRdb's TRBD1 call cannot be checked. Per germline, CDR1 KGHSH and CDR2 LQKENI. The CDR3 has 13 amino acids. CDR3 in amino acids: CASSPLTGEVQYF.

The chain's CDR3 is CASSPTSHPTSGNTDTQYF. The chain joins TRBV4-2 to TRBJ2-3; TCRdb calls TRBD2, which cannot be checked without DNA. The germline V gene has CDR1 LGHNA and CDR2 YNFKEQ. This CDR3 spans 19 amino acids.

The CDR3 loop reads CSARGGQGDAQETQYF. V and J are TRBV20-1 and TRBJ2-5; the D call of TRBD1 rests on TCRdb alone, since no DNA is present to check it. Germline CDR1 and CDR2: DFQATT and SNEGSKA (reference sequence). The CDR3 consists of 16 residues.